The T cell receptor beta chain described here comes from a study of blood T cells in healthy people across ages. V lost 1 base to trimming and J lost 2 bases, with 11 bases between them. The CDR3 runs 15 residues. Germline-derived CDR1 and CDR2 are DFQATT and SNEGSKA (reference sequence). This clonotype was seen a single time. Its matching antigen is unknown. Next came a second PCR, run for roughly 6 to 11 cycles, which used a sample-barcoded 5' primer along with a J-beta primer mix. Every single cDNA molecule received a tag from a template-switch adaptor with 12 random nucleotides. Each sample provided no less than 2.5 million CDR3-containing paired-end reads. Each CDR3 protein gets one entry after TCRdb re-called the 5' RACE reads with MiXCR. The profile shows around 2 million distinct CDR3 sequences, approximately 39% of them singletons. Points from the study as a whole: Across samples, TCR beta diversity tracked strongly with naive T cell percentage.

The TCR comes from a human donor in good health. The J gene is TRBJ2-2, the V gene TRBV20-1; TRBD2 is a possible D gene (6 bases). Sequenced material: blood. The DNA of the CDR3 is TGCAGTGCTAGAGCCGGGACTGCTAACACCGGGGAGCTGTTTTTT. It yields the protein CSARAGTANTGELFF.